This TCR beta chain comes out of a study of T-cell memory formation after mild COVID-19. This CDR3 region has 11 residues. Germline CDR1 reads MNHEY; CDR2 reads SVGAGI. Trimming cost V 8 bases and J 5 bases, with 9 bases left between them. TCRdb passed the 5' RACE reads through MiXCR, listing each CDR3 protein once. The table includes about 470,000 distinct CDR3 sequences, 25% detected once. This sequence originates from an adult woman who had mild COVID-19 (a few samples of this study predate the infection). Cell type and time point are not known. The V and J genes are TRBV6-5 and TRBJ1-2; D is uncertain. Input material: PBMCs or a T cell subset sorted from them (not recorded which). The CDR3 DNA follows: TGTGCCAGCGGCCGGACTTATGGCTACACCTTC. This sequence encodes CASGRTYGYTF.